A few counts support the clone carrying this TCR beta chain. The data were obtained in a study of human T cells and chemical hapten exposure. Study overall: Among samples, TCR yields varied mainly because of small differences in pooled library volume.

TCRdb reanalysed the RACE reads using MiXCR and keeps one entry per CDR3 protein. The sample comprises some 150,000 distinct CDR3 sequences, around 11% of which are singletons, and 1.3% to 1.5% rests with the top ten. Time point meaning: patch test 2, 6 weeks after DPC sensitization. Stated treatment: therapeutic diphenylcyclopropenone sensitization with weekly scalp DPC. The CDR3 contains 15 residues. The V gene is TRBV12-2, the J gene TRBJ1-1; the table's D call, TRBD1, was not checked against the DNA. TRBV12-2 is listed as a pseudogene. The receptor's source is a woman between 45 and 65 years old with alopecia areata. Some clones in this sample may be carry-over from other donors' samples. The sequences come from whole blood, collected in connection with sensitization to the hapten diphenylcyclopropenone (DPC). CDR3 residues: CASRTRQGMNTEAFF. CDR3 coding DNA: TGTGCAAGTCGCACCCGACAGGGGATGAACACTGAAGCTTTCTTT.